The rows below give T cell receptor beta chains drawn from one sample of a study of PD-1 blockade in mismatch repair-deficient tumors. TCRdb's copy holds only in-frame clones and misses some; the assay was immunoSEQ multiplex PCR. The table records 100,000 to 150,000 clones, about 86% of them present only once. The sample was peripheral blood, taken 44 weeks after starting pembrolizumab. These receptors were collected from an adult with mismatch repair-deficient cancer. CDR3s leave out the opening cysteine and the closing phenylalanine or tryptophan. Fields, in order: clone size, D gene, V gene, CDR3 length, J gene, CDR3 protein. The D gene is left open where the match is weak. Clone size is given for some rows only: seen once, a few or many times, or a class if the clone is expanded.

-,TRBD1,TRBV7-9,14,TRBJ2-7,ASSASSGTGTYEQY
-,-,TRBV4-3,15,TRBJ1-2,ASSQDPGPTYLYGYT
-,TRBD1,TRBV19,13,TRBJ1-1,ASSITGAGGTEAF
-,TRBD2,TRBV6-5,14,TRBJ2-7,ASSYGPAGGPLEQY
-,TRBD1,TRBV11-2,12,TRBJ2-7,ASSLGTGAYEQY
-,-,TRBV14,13,TRBJ2-5,ASSSPSSPHRTQY
few,-,TRBV12-5,13,TRBJ2-3,ASGLVPKITDTQY
-,TRBD1,TRBV2,12,TRBJ2-7,ASSEPGQGPEQY
few,-,TRBV10-1,12,TRBJ2-7,ASSAGTSTYEQY
-,-,TRBV11-2,11,TRBJ1-2,ASSLGTVYGYT
-,-,TRBV5-1,11,TRBJ1-1,ASSRHGETEAF
-,-,TRBV4-1,13,TRBJ1-5,ASSPRDGANQPQH
-,TRBD1,TRBV28,11,TRBJ1-2,ASNARDSYGYT
-,-,TRBV2,11,TRBJ2-4,ASSERTKNIQY
-,-,TRBV29-1,14,TRBJ2-3,SVKVTGGVSTDTQY
-,TRBD1,TRBV15,12,TRBJ1-4,ATSRTGSNEKLF
-,-,TRBV5-4,11,TRBJ2-7,ASSLPNMWEQY
-,-,TRBV7-9,13,TRBJ1-5,ASSLGRDNNQPQH
many,-,TRBV25-1,11,TRBJ1-2,ASSEYAGFGYT
-,-,TRBV2,11,TRBJ1-5,ASSDRSNQPQH
-,TRBD1,TRBV11-3,12,TRBJ1-1,ASRDTGGRTEAF
-,TRBD2,TRBV7-9,13,TRBJ2-1,ASSSVAGESNEQF
-,-,TRBV18,15,TRBJ2-3,ASSPPINCSCTDTQY
-,-,TRBV6-5,13,TRBJ2-1,ASSYSGFSDNEQF
-,-,TRBV11-2,15,TRBJ2-1,ASSFNEVGSSYNEQF
once,-,TRBV5-6,13,TRBJ2-5,ASSLRRLGQETQY
-,-,TRBV5-5,12,TRBJ2-3,ASSFQGYTDTQY
-,-,TRBV10-3,10,TRBJ2-7,AISEGPYEQY